Presented here are 9 T cell receptor beta chains from one specimen sequenced in a study of blood T cell repertoires in COVID-19. Clones were sequenced by immunoSEQ multiplex PCR, and TCRdb holds only the in-frame ones, with some missing. The sample carries roughly 250,000 clones, around 89% recorded once. Sample: peripheral blood. Receptor source: a man aged 25 to 40 with acute or convalescent COVID-19.

The chain combines TRBV9 with TRBJ2-1; TRBD2 matches at 13 bases. Trimming took 0 bases from V and 1 from J; bases not matched to a gene: 4. The germline V gene has CDR1 SGDLS and CDR2 YYNGEE. This CDR3 has 18 residues. DNA for the CDR3: TGTGCCAGCAGCGTAGCGACTAGCGGGAGGTCGTCCTACAATGAGCAGTTCTTC. Protein sequence: CASSVATSGRSSYNEQFF.

The chain has TRBV5-8 and TRBJ2-1; the D gene is possibly TRBD2 (5 bases). Germline V gene data show CDR1 as SGHTS and CDR2 as YDEGEE. V lost 4 bases and J 1 base, leaving 12 bases between the germline ends. The CDR3 consists of 15 residues. CDR3 nucleotide sequence: TGTGCCAGCAGCCCTCTGAGGGTATCCTACAATGAGCAGTTCTTC. Protein: CASSPLRVSYNEQFF.

V usage is TRBV5-1 and J usage is TRBJ2-5; 7 bases match TRBD1. Germline V gene lookup returns CDR1 SGHRS and CDR2 YFSETQ. The length of the CDR3 is 16 residues. The V segment lost 0 bases and the J segment 3 bases; nucleotides outside the gene matches: 8. The CDR3 loop is CASSLGAGQAEETQYF. The CDR3 DNA reads TGCGCCAGCAGCTTGGGGGCCGGACAGGCTGAAGAGACCCAGTACTTC. The full variable domain, rest sourced from reference TRBV5-1 and TRBJ2-5, is KAGVTQTPRYLIKTRGQQVTLSCSPISGHRSVSWYQQTPGQGLQFLFEYFSETQRNKGNFPGRFSGRQFSNSRSEMNVSTLELGDSALYLCASSLGAGQAEETQYFGPGTRLLVL.

V usage is TRBV7-2 and J usage is TRBJ2-4; tentatively, D is TRBD2 (6 bases). V shed 5 bases and J shed 8 bases, with 19 bases lying between them. The CDR3 is 15 residues long. Per germline, CDR1 SGHTA and CDR2 FQGNSA. CDR3 nucleotide sequence: TGTGCCAGCAGCCGCCGGGACTCCCTCGGGGACATTCAGTACTTC. It codes for CASSRRDSLGDIQYF.

This sequence joins TRBV10-3 and TRBJ2-5, with D unclear. CDR3 length: 14 residues. Trimming removed 3 bases at V and 5 bases at J, with 13 bases between. Per germline, CDR1 ENHRY and CDR2 SYGVKD. The CDR3 coding sequence is TGTGCCATCAGTGATGGCTACGTCGGGGAGACCCAGTACTTC. Residues: CAISDGYVGETQYF.

The V and J genes are TRBV5-1 and TRBJ1-1, with D possibly matching TRBD1 (5 bases). The V gene's germline CDR1 is SGHRS and CDR2 YFSETQ. Between the trimmed V and J ends, which lost 5 bases and 0 bases, there was a span of 14 bases. The CDR3 is made up of 15 amino acids. CDR3 in DNA: TGCGCCAGCAGTTCTCCGCAGGGCATGAACACTGAAGCTTTCTTT. Translating it yields CASSSPQGMNTEAFF.

The rearrangement joins TRBV10-1 to TRBJ2-3, with 11 bases lining up with TRBD2. CDR3 size: 17 residues. Trimming cost V 2 bases and J 2 bases; bases outside gene matches: 6. Germline CDR1 and CDR2: WNHNN and SYGVQD (reference sequence). CDR3 DNA sequence: TGCGCCAGCAGTGAGAGTATTAGCGGGGGGGCCACAGATACGCAGTATTTT. This encodes CASSESISGGATDTQYF.

The V and J genes are TRBV3-1 (or the pseudogene TRBV3-2) and TRBJ2-2, with D possibly being TRBD2 (5 bases). The V end lost 4 bases, the J end lost 10 bases, and 13 bases lay between the germline ends. This CDR3 spans 13 amino acids. CDR1 and CDR2 from the germline V gene are LGHDT and YNNKEL (reference sequence). The chain's CDR3 is CASSPTTTTELFF. Here the CDR3 DNA reads TGTGCCAGCAGCCCGACGACTACTACGGAGCTGTTTTTT.

The chain carries TRBV27 and TRBJ1-2, with D hard to call. Trimming removed 5 bases at V and 8 bases at J, with 12 bases between. Per germline, CDR1 MNHEY and CDR2 SMNVEV (reference sequence). The CDR3 is 12 amino acids. The CDR3 DNA reads TGTGCCAGCAGTCTCCCGGGGTTGGGCTACACCTTC. Amino acids: CASSLPGLGYTF.